Presented here are 14 T cell receptor beta chains from one specimen sequenced in a study of shared clonotypes between healthy human individuals. The data were produced by immunoSEQ multiplex PCR, yet TCRdb's version contains in-frame clones alone and is incomplete. Of about 1 million clones listed, more than 60% are singletons. The sequencing sample was made of memory CD4+ T cells sorted from blood. Subset indicated: CD45RA-negative fraction. The origin of the receptors is a man between 18 and 35 years old in good health.

The CDR3 here is CASSLGGANEKLFF. In nucleotides, the CDR3 is TGTGCCAGCAGCTTAGGGGGGGCTAATGAAAAACTGTTTTTT. This chain connects TRBV5-4 to TRBJ1-4, with D possibly being TRBD1 (6 bases). The CDR3 contains 14 residues. The germline CDR1 and CDR2 sequences are SGHNT and YYREEE (reference sequence). V was shortened by 2 bases and J by 3 bases, with 8 bases between the two germline ends.

CDR3 sequence: CASSQDRLFGNEQFF. The CDR3 DNA sequence: TGCGCCAGCAGCCAAGATCGCCTATTCGGGAATGAGCAGTTCTTC. The chain employs TRBV4-3 and TRBJ2-1; D gene uncertain. The germline CDR1 and CDR2 sequences are LGHNA and YSLEER. V was shortened by 0 bases and J by 7 bases, with 13 bases between the two germline ends. This CDR3 has 15 residues.

As to this clone: One end of the junction varies from germline; a read error may be responsible. V usage is TRBV7-7 and J usage is TRBJ2-3; D is possibly TRBD1 or TRBD2 (6 bases each). CDR1 is SSHAT, CDR2 FNYEAQ, per germline (reference sequence). CDR3 length: 14 residues. In DNA, the CDR3 is TGTGCTAGCAGCACCGGGGGCGCCACAGATACGCAGTATTTT. Encoded protein: CASSTGGATDTQYF.

V is TRBV4-1 and J is TRBJ2-2, with TRBD2 identical over 7 bases. Per the germline V gene, CDR1 is MGHRA and CDR2 is YSYEKL. CDR3 length equals 14 residues. J gave up 6 bases and V 4 bases, and 5 bases lay outside the gene matches. CDR3: CASSPREGSGELFF. The CDR3 DNA reads TGCGCCAGCAGCCCTAGGGAGGGATCCGGGGAGCTGTTTTTT.

V and J are TRBV5-1 and TRBJ1-1; D possibly corresponds to TRBD1 (6 bases). The CDR3 consists of 15 residues. In germline, CDR1 is SGHRS, CDR2 YFSETQ. The V end was cut by 3 bases, the J end by 6 bases, with 18 bases between. The CDR3: CASSWDGGPTSEAFF. In DNA, the CDR3 is TGCGCCAGCAGCTGGGACGGGGGCCCGACGTCTGAAGCTTTCTTT.

The chain recombines TRBV5-4 with TRBJ2-5, with a tentative D call TRBD2 (5 bases). V was trimmed by 2 bases and J by 6 bases, leaving 23 bases between them. The CDR3 length is 17 residues. CDR1 is SGHNT and CDR2 is YYREEE in the germline V gene (reference sequence). CDR3 coding DNA: TGTGCCAGCAGCTTACCCTCAGGCACCAGCCGGGGAAAGACCCAGTACTTC. Its protein is CASSLPSGTSRGKTQYF.

This clone was seen a handful of times. The V call is TRBV30, the J call TRBJ1-1, with D perhaps TRBD1 (5 bases). Germline values: CDR1 GTSNPN, CDR2 SVGIG (reference sequence). The length of the CDR3 is 14 residues. The germline V and J ends were trimmed by 0 bases and 3 bases, with 11 bases remaining between them. The CDR3 DNA reads as TGTGCCTGGAGTGTAGACAGAGCCTACACTGAAGCTTTCTTT. Residues: CAWSVDRAYTEAFF.

The chain recombines TRBV6-1 with TRBJ1-5; D might be TRBD1 (5 bases). The length of the CDR3 is 13 residues. Trimming took off 5 bases at V and 2 bases at J, with 7 bases between the two ends. Germline V gene sequence: CDR1 MNHNS, CDR2 SASEGT. The CDR3 sequence is CASSPGGNQPQHF. The CDR3 bases are TGTGCCAGCAGTCCGGGGGGCAATCAGCCCCAGCATTTT.

V usage is TRBV4-3 and J usage is TRBJ2-3; D is unresolved. The CDR3 is 15 residues long. Germline V gene sequence: CDR1 LGHNA, CDR2 YSLEER. Trimming pared 0 bases from V and 2 bases from J, leaving 9 bases between. This CDR3 reads CASSQDWGFTDTQYF. The CDR3 DNA follows: TGCGCCAGCAGCCAAGATTGGGGATTCACAGATACGCAGTATTTT.

There are many counts of this clone. This chain connects TRBV29-1 to TRBJ2-5; D perhaps matches TRBD2 (6 bases). V lost 8 bases and J lost 5, with 15 bases in between. CDR1 is SQVTM, CDR2 ANQGSEA, per germline. This CDR3 contains 12 residues. The CDR3 DNA is TGCAGCCTTCGGGGGTCTGGGGAGACCCAGTACTTC. It is translated as CSLRGSGETQYF.

Only one count was recorded for this clone. The gene calls are TRBV7-9 and TRBJ2-7; D ambiguous. Germline-derived CDR1 and CDR2 are SEHNR and FQNEAQ (reference sequence). V shed 0 bases and J shed 7 bases, with 4 bases lying between them. This CDR3 is built from 11 residues. The CDR3 sequence is CASSLAEEQYF. The CDR3 nucleotides read TGTGCCAGCAGCTTAGCTGAGGAGCAGTACTTC.

V and J are TRBV6-5 and TRBJ1-1; D perhaps matches TRBD1 (6 bases). V was clipped by 6 bases and J by 7 bases, with 12 bases between them. The CDR3 has 12 residues. Germline CDR1 and CDR2: MNHEY and SVGAGI. The CDR3 protein is CASRGGTNEAFF. The CDR3 nucleotides read TGTGCCAGCAGGGGCGGGACAAATGAAGCTTTCTTT.

The chain carries TRBV27 and TRBJ2-7, with TRBD2 identical over 8 bases. Germline CDR1 MNHEY, CDR2 SMNVEV (reference sequence). This CDR3 has 16 residues. V dropped 2 bases and J dropped 2; count of bases not matched to a gene: 8. CDR3 nucleotide sequence: TGTGCCAGCAGTTTAAAGAGGGCGGGGGGCCCCTACGAGCAGTACTTC. Translated, it gives CASSLKRAGGPYEQYF.

The V call is TRBV5-1, the J call TRBJ2-7, with 8 positions matching TRBD1. Germline loops: CDR1 SGHRS, CDR2 YFSETQ. V was pared by 4 bases and J by 5 bases, with 8 bases of the junction left unmatched. CDR3 length equals 14 residues. The CDR3 sequence: CASSQDRAYDEQYF. CDR3 in DNA: TGCGCCAGCAGCCAGGACAGGGCCTACGACGAGCAGTACTTC.